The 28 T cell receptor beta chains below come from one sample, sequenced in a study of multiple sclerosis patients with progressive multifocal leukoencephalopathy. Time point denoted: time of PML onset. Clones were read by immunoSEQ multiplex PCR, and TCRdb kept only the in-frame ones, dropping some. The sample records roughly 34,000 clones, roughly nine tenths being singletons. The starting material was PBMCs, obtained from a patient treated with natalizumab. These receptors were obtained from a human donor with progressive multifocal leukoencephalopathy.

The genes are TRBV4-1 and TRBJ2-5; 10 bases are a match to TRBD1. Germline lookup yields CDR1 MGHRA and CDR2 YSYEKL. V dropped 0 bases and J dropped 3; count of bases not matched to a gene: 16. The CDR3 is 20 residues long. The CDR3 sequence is CASSQDSWTGAGQGKETQYF. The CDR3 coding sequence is TGCGCCAGCAGCCAAGACTCGTGGACGGGCGCGGGACAGGGGAAAGAGACCCAGTACTTC.

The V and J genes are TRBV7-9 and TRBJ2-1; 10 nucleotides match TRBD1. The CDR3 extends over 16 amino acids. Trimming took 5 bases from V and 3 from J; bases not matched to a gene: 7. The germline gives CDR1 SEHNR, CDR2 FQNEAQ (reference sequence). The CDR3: CASSLSRDRGYNEQFF. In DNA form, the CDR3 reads TGTGCCAGCAGCCTCAGCCGGGACAGGGGCTACAATGAGCAGTTCTTC.

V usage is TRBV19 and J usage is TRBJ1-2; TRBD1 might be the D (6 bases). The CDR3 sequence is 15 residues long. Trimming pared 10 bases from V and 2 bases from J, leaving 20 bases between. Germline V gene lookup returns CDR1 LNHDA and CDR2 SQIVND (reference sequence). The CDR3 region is CAIQGAGAQNYGYTF. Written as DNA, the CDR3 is TGTGCCATTCAAGGGGCAGGGGCCCAAAACTATGGCTACACCTTC. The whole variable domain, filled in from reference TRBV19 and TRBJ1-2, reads DGGITQSPKYLFRKEGQNVTLSCEQNLNHDAMYWYRQDPGQGLRLIYYSQIVNDFQKGDIAEGYSVSREKKESFPLTVTSAQKNPTAFYLCAIQGAGAQNYGYTFGSGTRLTVV.

CDR3 DNA sequence: TGTGCCACCAGCAGAGTGACAAGTCCTAACTATGGCTACACCTTC. Translation: CATSRVTSPNYGYTF. This chain uses TRBV15 with TRBJ1-2; no reliable D call. This CDR3 spans 15 amino acids. Germline V lookup: CDR1 LNHNV, CDR2 YYDKDF (reference sequence). The germline V and J ends were trimmed by 1 base and 0 bases, with 9 bases remaining between them.

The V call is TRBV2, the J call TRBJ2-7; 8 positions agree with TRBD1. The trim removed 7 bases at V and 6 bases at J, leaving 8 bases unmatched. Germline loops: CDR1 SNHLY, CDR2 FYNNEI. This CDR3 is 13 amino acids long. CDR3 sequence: CASNQITGGEQYF. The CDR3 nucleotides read TGTGCCAGCAACCAGATAACAGGGGGCGAGCAGTACTTC.

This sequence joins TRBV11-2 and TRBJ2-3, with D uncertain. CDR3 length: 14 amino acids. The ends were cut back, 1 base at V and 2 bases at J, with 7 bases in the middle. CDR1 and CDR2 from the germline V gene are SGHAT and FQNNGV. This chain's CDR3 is CASSLGRATDTQYF. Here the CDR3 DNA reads TGTGCCAGCAGCTTAGGTAGGGCCACAGATACGCAGTATTTT.

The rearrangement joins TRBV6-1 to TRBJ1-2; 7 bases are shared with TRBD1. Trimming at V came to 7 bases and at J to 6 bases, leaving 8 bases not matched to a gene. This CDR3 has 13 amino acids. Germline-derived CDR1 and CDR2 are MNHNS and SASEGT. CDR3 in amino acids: CASTQGRGNGYTF. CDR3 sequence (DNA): TGTGCCAGCACCCAAGGCAGGGGGAATGGCTACACCTTC.

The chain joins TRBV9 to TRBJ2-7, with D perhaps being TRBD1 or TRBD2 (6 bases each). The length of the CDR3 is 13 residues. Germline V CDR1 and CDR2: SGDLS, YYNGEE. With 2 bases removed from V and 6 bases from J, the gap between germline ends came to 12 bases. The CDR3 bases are TGTGCCAGCAGCGTCGGGGGCAGGGCCGAGCAGTACTTC. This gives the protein CASSVGGRAEQYF. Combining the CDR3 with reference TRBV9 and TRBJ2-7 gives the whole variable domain DSGVTQTPKHLITATGQRVTLRCSPRSGDLSVYWYQQSLDQGLQFLIQYYNGEERAKGNILERFSAQQFPDLHSELNLSSLELGDSALYFCASSVGGRAEQYFGPGTRLTVT.

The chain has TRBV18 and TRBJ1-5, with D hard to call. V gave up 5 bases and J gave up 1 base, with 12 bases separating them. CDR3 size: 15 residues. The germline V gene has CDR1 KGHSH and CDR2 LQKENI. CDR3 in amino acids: CASSTQLTSNQPQHF. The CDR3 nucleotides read TGTGCCAGCTCAACTCAGCTAACAAGCAATCAGCCCCAGCATTTT.

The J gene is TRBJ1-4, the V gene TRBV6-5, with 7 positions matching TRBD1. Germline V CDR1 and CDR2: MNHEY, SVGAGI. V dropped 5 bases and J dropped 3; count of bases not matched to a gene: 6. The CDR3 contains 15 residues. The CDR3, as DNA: TGTGCCAGCAGTCCGGTAGACAGGGCTAATGAAAAACTGTTTTTT. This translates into CASSPVDRANEKLFF.

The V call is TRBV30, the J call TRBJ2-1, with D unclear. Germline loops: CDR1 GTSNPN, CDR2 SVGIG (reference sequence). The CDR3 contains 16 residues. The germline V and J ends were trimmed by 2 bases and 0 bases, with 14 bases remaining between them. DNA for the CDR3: TGTGCCTGGAGTCAACCAAGCGCGAGCTCCTACAATGAGCAGTTCTTC. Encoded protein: CAWSQPSASSYNEQFF.

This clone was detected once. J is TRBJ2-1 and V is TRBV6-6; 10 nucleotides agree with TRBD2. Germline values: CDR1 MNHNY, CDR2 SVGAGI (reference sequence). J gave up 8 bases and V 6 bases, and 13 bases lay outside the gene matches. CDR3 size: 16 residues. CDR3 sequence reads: CASSPYASGSRHEQFF. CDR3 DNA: TGTGCCAGCAGCCCCTACGCTAGCGGGAGTAGGCATGAGCAGTTCTTC.

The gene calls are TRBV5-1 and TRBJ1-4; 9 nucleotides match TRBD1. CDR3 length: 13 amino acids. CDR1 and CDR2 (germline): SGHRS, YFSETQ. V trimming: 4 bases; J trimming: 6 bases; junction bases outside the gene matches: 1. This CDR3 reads CASSGDRDEKLFF. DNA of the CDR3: TGCGCCAGCAGCGGGGACAGGGATGAAAAACTGTTTTTT. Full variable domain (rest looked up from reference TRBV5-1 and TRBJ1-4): KAGVTQTPRYLIKTRGQQVTLSCSPISGHRSVSWYQQTPGQGLQFLFEYFSETQRNKGNFPGRFSGRQFSNSRSEMNVSTLELGDSALYLCASSGDRDEKLFFGSGTQLSVL.

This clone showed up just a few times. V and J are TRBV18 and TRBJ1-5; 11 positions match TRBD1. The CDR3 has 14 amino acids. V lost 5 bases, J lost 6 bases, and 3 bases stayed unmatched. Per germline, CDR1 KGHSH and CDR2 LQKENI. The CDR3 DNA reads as TGTGCCAGCTCAGGGACAGGGGGAAGTCAGCCCCAGCATTTT. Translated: CASSGTGGSQPQHF.

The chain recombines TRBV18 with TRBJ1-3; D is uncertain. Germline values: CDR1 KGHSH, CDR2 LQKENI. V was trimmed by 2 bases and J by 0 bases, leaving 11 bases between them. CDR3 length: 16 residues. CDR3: CASSPSVLNSGNTIYF. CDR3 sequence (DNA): TGTGCCAGCTCACCATCCGTCTTAAACTCTGGAAACACCATATATTTT.

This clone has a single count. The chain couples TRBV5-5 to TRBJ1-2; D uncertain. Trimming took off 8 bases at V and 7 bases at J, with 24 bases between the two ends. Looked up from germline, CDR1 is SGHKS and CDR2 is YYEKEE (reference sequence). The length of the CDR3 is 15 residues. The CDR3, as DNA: TGTGCCAGTTCTTACGTTGATGGCAGGACGACTGGCTACACCTTC. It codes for CASSYVDGRTTGYTF.

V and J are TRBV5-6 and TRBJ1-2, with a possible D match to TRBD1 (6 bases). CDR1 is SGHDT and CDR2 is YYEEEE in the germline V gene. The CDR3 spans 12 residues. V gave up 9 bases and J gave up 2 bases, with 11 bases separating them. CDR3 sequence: CATGQTNYGYTF. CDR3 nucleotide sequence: TGTGCCACCGGACAGACAAACTATGGCTACACCTTC. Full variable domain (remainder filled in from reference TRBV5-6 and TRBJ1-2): DAGVTQSPTHLIKTRGQQVTLRCSPKSGHDTVSWYQQALGQGPQFIFQYYEEEERQRGNFPDRFSGHQFPNYSSELNVNALLLGDSALYLCATGQTNYGYTFGSGTRLTVV.

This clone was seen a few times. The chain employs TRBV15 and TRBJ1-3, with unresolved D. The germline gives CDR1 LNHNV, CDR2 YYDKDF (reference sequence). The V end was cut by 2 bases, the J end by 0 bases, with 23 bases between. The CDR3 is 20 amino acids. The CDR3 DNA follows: TGTGCCACCAGCAGATCCCCCTCCACCCGGACGGTACGCTCTGGAAACACCATATATTTT. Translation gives CATSRSPSTRTVRSGNTIYF.

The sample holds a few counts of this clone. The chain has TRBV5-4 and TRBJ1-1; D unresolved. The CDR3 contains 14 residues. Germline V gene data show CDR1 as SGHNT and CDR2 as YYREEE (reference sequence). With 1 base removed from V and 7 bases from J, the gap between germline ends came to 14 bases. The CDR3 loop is CASSLRSGRNEAFF. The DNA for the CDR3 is TGTGCCAGCAGCTTGCGGTCGGGGAGGAATGAAGCTTTCTTT.

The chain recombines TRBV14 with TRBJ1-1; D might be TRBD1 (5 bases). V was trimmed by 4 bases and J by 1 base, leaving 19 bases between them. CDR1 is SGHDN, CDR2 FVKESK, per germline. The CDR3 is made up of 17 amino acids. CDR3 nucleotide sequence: TGTGCCAGCAGCCCATTATGGGGAAAGGGGTCGAACACTGAAGCTTTCTTT. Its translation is CASSPLWGKGSNTEAFF.

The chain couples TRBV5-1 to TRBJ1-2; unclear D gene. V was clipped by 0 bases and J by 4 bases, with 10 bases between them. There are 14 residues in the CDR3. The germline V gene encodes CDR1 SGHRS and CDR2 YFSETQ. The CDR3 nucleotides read TGCGCCAGCAGCTTGGATACGGTTATCTATGGCTACACCTTC. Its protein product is CASSLDTVIYGYTF.

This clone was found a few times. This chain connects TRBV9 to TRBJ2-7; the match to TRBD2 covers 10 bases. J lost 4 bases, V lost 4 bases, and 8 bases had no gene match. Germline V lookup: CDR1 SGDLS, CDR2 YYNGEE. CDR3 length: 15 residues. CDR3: CASSPSGRATYEQYF. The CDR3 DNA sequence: TGTGCCAGCAGCCCGAGCGGGAGGGCTACGTACGAGCAGTACTTC.

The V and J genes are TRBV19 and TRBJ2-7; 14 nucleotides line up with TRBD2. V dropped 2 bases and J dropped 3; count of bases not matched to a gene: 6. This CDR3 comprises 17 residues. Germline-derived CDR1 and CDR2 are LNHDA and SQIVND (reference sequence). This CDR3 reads CASSIRTSGRSFYEQYF. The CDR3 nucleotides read TGTGCCAGTAGTATAAGGACTAGCGGGAGGAGTTTCTACGAGCAGTACTTC.

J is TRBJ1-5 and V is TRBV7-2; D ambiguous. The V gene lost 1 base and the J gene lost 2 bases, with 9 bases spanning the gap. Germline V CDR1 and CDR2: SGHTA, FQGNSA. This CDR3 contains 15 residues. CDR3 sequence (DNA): TGTGCCAGCAGCTTAGTTCGGGGAGGCAATCAGCCCCAGCATTTT. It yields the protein CASSLVRGGNQPQHF.

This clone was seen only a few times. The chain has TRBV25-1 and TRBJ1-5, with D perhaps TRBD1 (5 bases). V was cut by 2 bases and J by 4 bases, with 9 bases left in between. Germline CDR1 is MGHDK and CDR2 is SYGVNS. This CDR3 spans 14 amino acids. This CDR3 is CASSEGAKNQPQHF. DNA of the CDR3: TGTGCCAGCAGTGAAGGGGCCAAGAATCAGCCCCAGCATTTT.

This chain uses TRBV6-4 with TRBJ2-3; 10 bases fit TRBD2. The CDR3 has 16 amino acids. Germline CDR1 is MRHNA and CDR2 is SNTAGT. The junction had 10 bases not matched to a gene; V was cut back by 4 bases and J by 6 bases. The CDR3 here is CASSARTAGGPDTQYF. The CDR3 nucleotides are TGTGCCAGCAGTGCAAGAACAGCGGGAGGGCCGGATACGCAGTATTTT.

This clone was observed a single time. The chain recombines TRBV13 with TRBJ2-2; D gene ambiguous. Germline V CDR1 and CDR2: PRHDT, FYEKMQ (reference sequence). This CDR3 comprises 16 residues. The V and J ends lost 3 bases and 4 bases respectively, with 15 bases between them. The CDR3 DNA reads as TGTGCCAGCAGCTTGGCCGGCAGGAACCCCACCGGGGAGCTGTTTTTT. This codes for CASSLAGRNPTGELFF.

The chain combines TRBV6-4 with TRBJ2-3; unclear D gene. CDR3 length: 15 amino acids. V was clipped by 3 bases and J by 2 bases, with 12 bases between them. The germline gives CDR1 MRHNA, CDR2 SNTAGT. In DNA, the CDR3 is TGTGCCAGCAGTGAAACCTCTGGGGACACAGATACGCAGTATTTT. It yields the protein CASSETSGDTDTQYF.